This TCR beta chain emerged from a study of T cell changes during pregnancy in multiple sclerosis. Germline V gene lookup returns CDR1 LNHDA and CDR2 SQIVND (reference sequence). This CDR3 contains 15 residues. The V gene end was trimmed by 6 bases and the J gene end by 2 bases; junction bases not matched to a gene: 4. Clones were sequenced by immunoSEQ multiplex PCR, and TCRdb holds only the in-frame ones, with some missing. The sample holds about 110,000 clones, more than 80% seen once. Sequencing used peripheral blood, obtained before pregnancy. The chain joins TRBV19 to TRBJ2-5; 12 bases line up with TRBD2. This receptor was taken from a female donor with multiple sclerosis, enrolled in a pregnancy study. The CDR3 DNA reads TGTGCCAGTAGGCTAGCGGGAGGGTTACAAGAGACCCAGTACTTC. Translated, it gives CASRLAGGLQETQYF.